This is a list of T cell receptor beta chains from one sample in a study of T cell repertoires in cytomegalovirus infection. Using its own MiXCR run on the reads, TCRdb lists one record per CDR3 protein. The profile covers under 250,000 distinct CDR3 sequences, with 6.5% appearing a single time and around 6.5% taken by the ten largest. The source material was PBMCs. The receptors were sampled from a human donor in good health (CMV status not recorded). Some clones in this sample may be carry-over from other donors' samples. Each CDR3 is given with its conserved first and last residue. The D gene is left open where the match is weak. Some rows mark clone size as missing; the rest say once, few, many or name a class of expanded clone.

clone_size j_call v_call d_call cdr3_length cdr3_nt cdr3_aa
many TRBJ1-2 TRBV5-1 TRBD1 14 TGCGCCAGCAGCTCGGACAGGTTCGTGAATGGCTACACCTTC CASSSDRFVNGYTF
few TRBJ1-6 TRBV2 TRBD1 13 TGTGCCAGTGAGGACAGGGGTAATTCACCCCTCCACTTT CASEDRGNSPLHF
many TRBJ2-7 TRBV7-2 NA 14 TGTGCCAGCAGCTTAATTGGTGCCGCCTACGAGCAGTACTTC CASSLIGAAYEQYF
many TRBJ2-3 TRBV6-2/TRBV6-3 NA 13 TGTGTCTCCGTGCGGGATAGCACAGATACGCAGTATTTT CVSVRDSTDTQYF
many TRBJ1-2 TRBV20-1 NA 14 TGCAGTGCAACCGGGACGATCGGTTTCTATGGCTACACCTTC CSATGTIGFYGYTF
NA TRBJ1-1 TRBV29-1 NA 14 TGCAGCGTGGAGGGCGACGGGATGAACACTGAAGCTTTCTTT CSVEGDGMNTEAFF
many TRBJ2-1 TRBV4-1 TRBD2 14 TGCGCCAGCAGGGGGACTAGCTCCTACAATGAGCAGTTCTTC CASRGTSSYNEQFF
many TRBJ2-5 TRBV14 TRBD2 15 TGTGCCAGCAGCCAAGAAAAAGGGGAGGGCGAGACCCAGTACTTC CASSQEKGEGETQYF
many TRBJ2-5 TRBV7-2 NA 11 TGTGCCAGCAGCCCCTACGAGACCCAGTACTTC CASSPYETQYF
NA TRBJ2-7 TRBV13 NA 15 TGTGCCAGCAGCCCGACACGGATGGGCCCCTACGAGCAGTACTTC CASSPTRMGPYEQYF
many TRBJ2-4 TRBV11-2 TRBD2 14 TGTGCCAGCAGCTTAGGCGGGGGGCCAAACATTCAGTACTTC CASSLGGGPNIQYF
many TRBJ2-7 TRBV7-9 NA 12 TGTGCCAGCAGCTTAAAGGGGGAAGAGCAGTACTTC CASSLKGEEQYF
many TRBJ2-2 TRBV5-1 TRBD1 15 TGCGCCACCACTGCACAGGGGGCAGGCACCGGGGAGCTGTTTTTT CATTAQGAGTGELFF
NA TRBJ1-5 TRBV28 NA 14 TGTGCCAGCAACCCGGGCCGAGGTAGTCAGCCCCAGCATTTT CASNPGRGSQPQHF
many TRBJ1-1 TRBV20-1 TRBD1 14 TGCAGTGCTGCACAGGACAGGGCAGGCACTGAAGCTTTCTTT CSAAQDRAGTEAFF
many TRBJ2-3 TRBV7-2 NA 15 TGTGCCAGCAGCTTCTCTAGGGCCCCCACAGATACGCAGTATTTT CASSFSRAPTDTQYF
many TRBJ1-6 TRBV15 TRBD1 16 TGTGCCACCAGCAGACGATCCGGGACAGGGTCTTCACCCCTCCACTTT CATSRRSGTGSSPLHF
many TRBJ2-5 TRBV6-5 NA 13 TGTGCCAGCAGTTACGATGTCGAGGAGACCCAGTACTTC CASSYDVEETQYF
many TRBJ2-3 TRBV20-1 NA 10 TGCAGTGCTCGGGAAGATACGCAGTATTTT CSAREDTQYF
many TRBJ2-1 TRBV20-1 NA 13 TGCAGTGCTAACAGGGACGCCTACAATGAGCAGTTCTTC CSANRDAYNEQFF
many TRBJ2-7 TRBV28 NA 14 TGTGCCAGCAGCCTTACAGGAGACCTTTACGAGCAGTACTTC CASSLTGDLYEQYF
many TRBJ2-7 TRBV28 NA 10 TGTGCCAGCAGTTTTAAAGAGCAGTACTTC CASSFKEQYF
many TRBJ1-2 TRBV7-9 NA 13 TGTGCCAGCAGCTTAGCGCTTGACTATGGCTACACCTTC CASSLALDYGYTF
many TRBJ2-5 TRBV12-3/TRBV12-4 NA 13 TGTGCCAGCAGTTTACGGGGGTCGGGGACCCAGTACTTC CASSLRGSGTQYF
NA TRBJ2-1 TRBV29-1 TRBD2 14 TGCAGCGTTGTAAAACTAGCGGGGGGCAATGAGCAGTTCTTC CSVVKLAGGNEQFF
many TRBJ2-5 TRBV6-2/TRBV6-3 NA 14 TGTGCCAGCAGTTATTCAGGGGTTGAAGAGACCCAGTACTTC CASSYSGVEETQYF
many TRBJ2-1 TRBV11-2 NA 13 TGTGCCAGCAGCTTACTATTATACAATGAGCAGTTCTTC CASSLLLYNEQFF
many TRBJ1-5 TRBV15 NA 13 TGTGCCACAGGGAGACAGGGCAATCAGCCCCAGCATTTT CATGRQGNQPQHF
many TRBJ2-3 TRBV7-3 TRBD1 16 TGTGCCAGCAGCTTAGGACAGGCCACTAGCACAGATACGCAGTATTTT CASSLGQATSTDTQYF
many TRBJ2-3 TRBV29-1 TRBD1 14 TGCAGCGTTGGACCGGACAGGGGGGCGGATACGCAGTATTTT CSVGPDRGADTQYF
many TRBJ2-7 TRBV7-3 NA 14 TGTGCCAGCAGTCGCGGGCCAGGCATCTACGAGCAGTACTTC CASSRGPGIYEQYF
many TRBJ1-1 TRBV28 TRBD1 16 TGTGCCAGCAGTCGTCCCGGGACAGGGGTGGACACTGAAGCTTTCTTT CASSRPGTGVDTEAFF
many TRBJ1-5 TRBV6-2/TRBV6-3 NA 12 TGTGCCAGCAGGTACAGGGATCAGCCCCAGCATTTT CASRYRDQPQHF
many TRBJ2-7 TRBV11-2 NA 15 TGTGCCAGCAGCTCGGGAGACAGGGAGGGCTACGAGCAGTACTTC CASSSGDREGYEQYF
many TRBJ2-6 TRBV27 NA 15 TGTGCCAGCACATCACACGGATCTGGGGCCAACGTCCTGACTTTC CASTSHGSGANVLTF
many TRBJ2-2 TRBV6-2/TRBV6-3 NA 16 TGTGCCAGCAGTTGGGCGTCAAGGGGAAGGTCCGGGGAGCTGTTTTTT CASSWASRGRSGELFF
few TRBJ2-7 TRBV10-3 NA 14 TGTGCCATCAGTGAGACGGGGCTTACCTACGAGCAGTACTTC CAISETGLTYEQYF
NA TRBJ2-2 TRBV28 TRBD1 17 TGTGCCAGCAGTCCTCCCCCGGGACAGGGTAACACCGGGGAGCTGTTTTTT CASSPPPGQGNTGELFF
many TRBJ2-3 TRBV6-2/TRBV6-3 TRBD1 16 TGTGCCAGCAGTTACGGGGGACAGGGGGTCCCAGATACGCAGTATTTT CASSYGGQGVPDTQYF
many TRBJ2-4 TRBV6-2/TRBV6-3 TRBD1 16 TGTGCCAGCAGTTACACTCCGGACAGGATCGAAAACATTCAGTACTTC CASSYTPDRIENIQYF
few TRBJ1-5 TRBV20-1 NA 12 TGCAGTGCTTTACAGGGCGATCAGCCCCAGCATTTT CSALQGDQPQHF
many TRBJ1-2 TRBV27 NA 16 TGTGCCAGCAGTTTAAGGATGCGGCCCCTCAACTATGGCTACACCTTC CASSLRMRPLNYGYTF
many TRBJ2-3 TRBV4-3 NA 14 TGCGCCAGCAGTAATACGGACAGCACAGATACGCAGTATTTT CASSNTDSTDTQYF
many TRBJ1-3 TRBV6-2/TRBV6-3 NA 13 TGTGCCAGCATCGAGGCTTCTGGAAACACCATATATTTT CASIEASGNTIYF
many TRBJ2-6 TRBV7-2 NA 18 TGTGCCAGCAGCTTATGGGGCGACTTGTTCTCTGGGGCCAACGTCCTGACTTTC CASSLWGDLFSGANVLTF
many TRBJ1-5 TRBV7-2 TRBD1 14 TGTGCCAGCAGCTACAGGGGGGGGGGTCAGCCCCAGCATTTT CASSYRGGGQPQHF
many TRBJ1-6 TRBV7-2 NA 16 TGTGCCAGCAGCTTTGGTCTCTCCAGGGTCGATTCACCCCTCCACTTT CASSFGLSRVDSPLHF